The clone carrying this T cell receptor (beta chain) was counted ten times or more. Preparation of the TCRbeta library used unique molecular identifiers. Each CDR3 protein gets one entry after TCRdb re-called the PCR reads with MiXCR. The sample contains 210,000 or so distinct CDR3 sequences, about 9.2% of which appear only once. This sample is part of a study of T-cell reconstitution after alpha-beta-depleted transplantation in children. The CDR3 runs 14 residues. CDR1 is MNHNS and CDR2 is SASEGT in the germline V gene. Trimming removed 5 bases at V and 2 bases at J, with 12 bases between. The V call is TRBV6-1, the J call TRBJ2-5, with D maybe TRBD1 (5 bases). This sequence was found in a human donor who donated a stem cell graft to a child with acute lymphoblastic leukemia. Sequences were derived from PBMCs from the stem cell graft donor, sampled from the stem cell graft. CDR3 region: CASSPTDRQETQYF. The CDR3 region has the DNA TGTGCCAGCAGTCCCACAGACAGACAAGAGACCCAGTACTTC.